The 7 T cell receptor beta chains reported below all come from one sample, sequenced in a study of blood T cell repertoires in COVID-19. Only in-frame clones appear in the TCRdb table, and some are missing; sequencing was by immunoSEQ multiplex PCR. The sample carries about 210,000 clones, about 81% recorded once. The sequencing sample was made of PBMCs or T cells enriched from blood (not recorded which). The origin of the receptors is a man between 35 and 55 years old who had recovered from COVID-19.

The rearrangement links TRBV25-1 to TRBJ2-3; a possible D gene is TRBD1 (5 bases). Germline V gives CDR1 MGHDK, CDR2 SYGVNS. The CDR3 sequence is 13 residues long. Between the trimmed V and J ends, which lost 1 base and 5 bases, there was a span of 7 bases. The CDR3 DNA is TGTGCCAGCAGTGAATCAAGGGGAGATACGCAGTATTTT. It translates to CASSESRGDTQYF.

The chain employs TRBV7-2 and TRBJ2-1, with 7 nucleotides matching TRBD2. There are 16 residues in the CDR3. Unmatched junction bases numbered 11, after V lost 1 base and J lost 8 bases. Germline V gives CDR1 SGHTA, CDR2 FQGNSA. CDR3 in amino acids: CASSLGGSGPWDEQFF. CDR3 sequence (DNA): TGTGCCAGCAGCTTAGGTGGTAGCGGGCCTTGGGATGAGCAGTTCTTC.

V is TRBV19 and J is TRBJ2-7; TRBD2 is a possible D gene (6 bases). Trimming left V 0 bases short and J 2 bases short, with 11 bases between. This CDR3 has 15 residues. Germline CDR1 is LNHDA and CDR2 is SQIVND (reference sequence). The DNA of the CDR3 is TGTGCCAGTAGTATAGATCGCGGGGTTACCTACGAGCAGTACTTC. It specifies CASSIDRGVTYEQYF.

The chain joins TRBV30 to TRBJ2-7, with a weak D call TRBD2 (5 bases). Germline CDR1 GTSNPN, CDR2 SVGIG (reference sequence). The CDR3 is 12 amino acids. V shed 2 bases and J shed 4 bases, with 9 bases lying between them. The CDR3: CAWSLGGYEQYF. In DNA form, the CDR3 reads TGTGCCTGGAGTTTGGGCGGGTACGAGCAGTACTTC.

The rearrangement links TRBV5-1 to TRBJ1-1; no definite D call. The CDR3 is made up of 15 amino acids. Germline V gene sequence: CDR1 SGHRS, CDR2 YFSETQ. The ends were cut back, 3 bases at V and 1 base at J, with 13 bases in the middle. This CDR3 reads CASSSLLVTNTEAFF. CDR3 bases: TGCGCCAGCAGCTCCCTTCTAGTAACGAACACTGAAGCTTTCTTT. Together with reference TRBV5-1 and TRBJ1-1, the CDR3 gives the full variable domain: KAGVTQTPRYLIKTRGQQVTLSCSPISGHRSVSWYQQTPGQGLQFLFEYFSETQRNKGNFPGRFSGRQFSNSRSEMNVSTLELGDSALYLCASSSLLVTNTEAFFGQGTRLTVV.

The chain uses TRBV5-1 and TRBJ2-7, with D possibly TRBD1 on 6 matching bases. With 4 bases removed from V and 4 bases from J, the gap between germline ends came to 18 bases. Germline V gene data show CDR1 as SGHRS and CDR2 as YFSETQ. There are 15 residues in the CDR3. CDR3 coding DNA: TGCGCCAGCAGCGCGGCCTCCGGGACAATATACGAGCAGTACTTC. Protein: CASSAASGTIYEQYF.

This clone was picked up a small number of times. CDR3 in amino acids: CAISPWDRGRNEQFF. The DNA for the CDR3 is TGTGCCATAAGCCCCTGGGACAGGGGGCGCAATGAGCAGTTCTTC. The chain is built from TRBV6-5 and TRBJ2-1; 12 nucleotides agree with TRBD1. The V gene's germline CDR1 is MNHEY and CDR2 SVGAGI. With 10 bases clipped from V and 6 bases from J, the junction kept 10 bases outside the gene matches. CDR3 length: 15 amino acids.